The next 26 T cell receptor beta chains were all read from a single sample in a study of blood T cells in healthy people across ages (dated by TCRdb to between 2014 and 2016). The library was made by 5' RACE. A second PCR of about 6 to 12 cycles was run with a J-beta primer mix and a sample-barcoded 5' primer. TCRdb took the public reads, trimmed them with fastp at Q25, ran MiXCR for clone calling and kept in-frame beta chains. Identical CDR3 protein sequences are pooled into one entry, listed with their most common genes and DNA. Within this sample are approximately 2,000,000 distinct CDR3 sequences, with 35% to 50% of them counted one time only. The ten largest account for 20% to 25% of the sample. Sequenced sample: blood. These receptors were collected from a human donor in good health.

Remarks on this clonotype: Relative to the germline gene, one junction end is altered; a read error may explain this. The rearrangement uses TRBV7-8 and TRBJ1-2, with 7 bases aligning to TRBD1. Germline V gene sequence: CDR1 SGHVS, CDR2 FQNEAQ. The CDR3 loop spans 14 amino acids. CDR3 nucleotides: TGTGCCAGCTGCTTAGGGGACAGACCCTATGGCTACACCTTC. Amino acid sequence: CASCLGDRPYGYTF.

This clonotype has a handful of counts. The V call is TRBV10-3, the J call TRBJ2-5, with 11 nucleotides matching TRBD1. TRBJ2-7 matches the DNA end more closely, so the J call is doubtful. The CDR3 runs to 14 residues. Germline V gene data show CDR1 as ENHRY and CDR2 as SYGVKD. The CDR3 is CAISTGTGGYEQYF. As DNA, the CDR3 is TGTGCCATCAGTACCGGGACAGGGGGCTACGAGCAGTACTTC.

This clonotype was picked up a small number of times. J is TRBJ2-1 and V is TRBV4-1; D is undetermined. The CDR3 spans 15 residues. The V end was cut by 3 bases, the J end by 3 bases, with 12 bases between. Germline V gene sequence: CDR1 MGHRA, CDR2 YSYEKL. The CDR3 here is CASSHVGSRYNEQFF. In DNA form, the CDR3 reads TGCGCCAGCAGCCATGTGGGTTCCCGCTACAATGAGCAGTTCTTC.

This chain joins TRBV7-9 and TRBJ2-5; D is unresolved. The ends were cut back, 6 bases at V and 2 bases at J, with 19 bases in the middle. The V gene's germline CDR1 is SEHNR and CDR2 FQNEAQ (reference sequence). The CDR3 consists of 16 residues. The CDR3 sequence: CASSPILGIGQETQYF. CDR3 bases: TGTGCCAGCAGTCCGATACTGGGAATAGGACAAGAGACCCAGTACTTC. Variable domain in full (rest from reference TRBV7-9 and TRBJ2-5): DTGVSQNPRHKITKRGQNVTFRCDPISEHNRLYWYRQTLGQGPEFLTYFQNEAQLEKSRLLSDRFSAERPKGSFSTLEIQRTEQGDSAMYLCASSPILGIGQETQYFGPGTRLLVL.

This clonotype was counted only a few times. This chain connects TRBV12-3 or TRBV12-4 to TRBJ2-3; D is uncertain. CDR3 length: 14 residues. With 3 bases removed from V and 3 bases from J, the gap between germline ends came to 10 bases. In nucleotides, the CDR3 is TGTGCCAGCAGTTTTAGTAAGGGAACAGATACGCAGTATTTT. Its translation is CASSFSKGTDTQYF.

This clonotype was seen more than once but under ten times. The chain recombines TRBV7-9 with TRBJ2-7; D not certain. The V end lost 5 bases, the J end lost 3 bases, and 11 bases lay between the germline ends. In germline, CDR1 is SEHNR, CDR2 FQNEAQ (reference sequence). This CDR3 is 13 amino acids long. This CDR3 reads CASSIIGRYEQYF. The CDR3 DNA is TGTGCCAGCAGCATAATAGGTCGCTACGAGCAGTACTTC.

V and J are TRBV11-3 and TRBJ1-1; 10 bases are shared with TRBD1. The J segment lost 1 base and the V segment lost 6 bases, leaving 11 bases of the junction unmatched. Germline lookup yields CDR1 SGHNT and CDR2 YENEEA. The CDR3 runs to 17 residues. CDR3 amino acids: CASSSRDRGFRNTEAFF. CDR3 DNA sequence: TGTGCCAGCAGTTCCCGGGACAGGGGCTTTAGGAACACTGAAGCTTTCTTT. Full variable domain (remainder filled in from reference TRBV11-3 and TRBJ1-1): EAGVVQSPRYKIIEKKQPVAFWCNPISGHNTLYWYLQNLGQGPELLIRYENEEAVDDSQLPKDRFSAERLKGVDSTLKIQPAELGDSAVYLCASSSRDRGFRNTEAFFGQGTRLTVV.

This chain connects TRBV5-5 to TRBJ1-1; 7 nucleotides line up with TRBD1. The V gene's germline CDR1 is SGHKS and CDR2 YYEKEE (reference sequence). The CDR3 spans 16 residues. Trimming cost V 4 bases and J 3 bases; bases outside gene matches: 12. CDR3 sequence: CASSTYLTGYYTEAFF. The DNA of the CDR3 is TGTGCCAGCAGCACTTACTTGACAGGGTATTACACTGAAGCTTTCTTT.

The V call is TRBV5-5, the J call TRBJ2-4, with D hard to call. V gave up 2 bases and J gave up 7 bases, with 19 bases separating them. This CDR3 is 16 amino acids long. Germline V gene lookup returns CDR1 SGHKS and CDR2 YYEKEE (reference sequence). The CDR3: CASSLSPQTPSNIQYF. In DNA, the CDR3 is TGTGCCAGCAGCTTATCCCCTCAGACTCCGAGTAACATTCAGTACTTC.

This chain connects TRBV18 to TRBJ2-5; 7 bases line up with TRBD1. There are 16 residues in the CDR3. Germline values: CDR1 KGHSH, CDR2 LQKENI. Unmatched junction bases numbered 9, after V lost 3 bases and J lost 2 bases. In DNA, the CDR3 is TGTGCCAGCTCACCTCCTATTCCGGGACAGCAAGAGACCCAGTACTTC. Its translation: CASSPPIPGQQETQYF. Full variable domain (outside the CDR3, taken from reference TRBV18 and TRBJ2-5): NAGVMQNPRHLVRRRGQEARLRCSPMKGHSHVYWYRQLPEEGLKFMVYLQKENIIDESGMPKERFSAEFPKEGPSILRIQQVVRGDSAAYFCASSPPIPGQQETQYFGPGTRLLVL.

The chain links TRBV13 to TRBJ1-2; D remains unclear. CDR3 length: 12 residues. Germline V gene sequence: CDR1 PRHDT, CDR2 FYEKMQ (reference sequence). Trimming shortened V by 8 bases and J by 10 bases, and 17 bases separated the two germline ends. The DNA of the CDR3 is TGTGCCAGCCGCGCTGACAACGACGACTACACCTTC. As protein: CASRADNDDYTF.

The V call is TRBV7-2, the J call TRBJ1-1; TRBD1 agrees at 7 bases. Germline assignment: CDR1 SGHTA and CDR2 FQGNSA. V lost 6 bases, J lost 2 bases, and 3 bases stayed unmatched. This CDR3 comprises 13 residues. CDR3 protein: CASRGDRNTEAFF. DNA of the CDR3: TGTGCCAGCAGAGGGGACAGAAACACTGAAGCTTTCTTT. Combining the CDR3 with reference TRBV7-2 and TRBJ1-1 gives the whole variable domain GAGVSQSPSNKVTEKGKDVELRCDPISGHTALYWYRQSLGQGLEFLIYFQGNSAPDKSGLPSDRFSAERTGGSVSTLTIQRTQQEDSAVYLCASRGDRNTEAFFGQGTRLTVV.

There are a few counts of this clonotype. V is TRBV20-1 and J is TRBJ2-7; D perhaps matches TRBD2 (5 bases). Germline CDR1 reads DFQATT; CDR2 reads SNEGSKA (reference sequence). Between the trimmed V and J ends, which lost 6 bases and 2 bases, there was a span of 17 bases. The CDR3 spans 14 residues. CDR3 residues: CSARRSGTPYEQYF. CDR3 DNA sequence: TGCAGTGCACGTAGGAGCGGAACCCCCTACGAGCAGTACTTC.

CDR3 loop: CASSLAQSRGGYEQYF. The CDR3 DNA reads as TGTGCCAGCAGCTTAGCGCAGAGTCGAGGAGGCTACGAGCAGTACTTC. The chain uses TRBV7-2 and TRBJ2-4; possible D gene TRBD2, 5 bases. The end of the DNA fits TRBJ2-7 better, so the J call may be wrong. The CDR3 length is 16 residues. Germline V lookup: CDR1 SGHTA, CDR2 FQGNSA.

This clonotype came up a few times. This chain uses TRBV6-2 or TRBV6-3 with TRBJ2-6; TRBD1 aligns across 8 bases. V lost 4 bases, J lost 0 bases, and 5 bases stayed unmatched. Germline V gives CDR1 MNHEY, CDR2 SVGEGT. There are 17 residues in the CDR3. Here the CDR3 DNA reads TGTGCCAGCAGTTCACCCACAGGGGGCTCTGGGGCCAACGTCCTGACTTTC. Translated, it gives CASSSPTGGSGANVLTF.

The chain uses TRBV2 and TRBJ2-5; D is undetermined. Trimming took 6 bases from V and 3 from J, leaving 14 bases between them. Germline V lookup: CDR1 SNHLY, CDR2 FYNNEI. The CDR3 is 14 amino acids. The CDR3: CASRVPWAEETQYF. CDR3 coding DNA: TGTGCCAGCAGAGTCCCATGGGCCGAAGAGACCCAGTACTTC.

The rearrangement links TRBV4-1 to TRBJ2-7; maybe TRBD1 (6 bases). Between the trimmed V and J ends, which lost 0 bases and 5 bases, there was a span of 14 bases. The CDR3 runs to 15 residues. Germline assignment: CDR1 MGHRA and CDR2 YSYEKL. DNA for the CDR3: TGCGCCAGCAGCCAAGATGACAGGTCGCACAACGAGCAGTACTTC. This codes for CASSQDDRSHNEQYF.

The CDR3: CASSYRDRDTDTQYF. Here the CDR3 DNA reads TGTGCCAGCAGTTACCGGGACAGGGACACAGATACGCAGTATTTT. This chain links TRBV6-5 with TRBJ2-3; 9 bases match TRBD1. J gave up 2 bases and V 2 bases, and 2 bases lay outside the gene matches. The CDR3 totals 15 residues. Germline values: CDR1 MNHEY, CDR2 SVGAGI.

The genes are TRBV20-1 and TRBJ1-6; TRBD1 matches at 9 bases. The CDR3 is 15 residues long. Germline CDR1 DFQATT, CDR2 SNEGSKA (reference sequence). Trimming removed 6 bases from V and 10 bases from J; junction bases left unmatched: 13. The CDR3 loop is CSAYTGGAFGSPLHF. In DNA form, the CDR3 reads TGCAGTGCATATACAGGGGGCGCCTTTGGATCACCCCTCCACTTT.

This clonotype was picked up a small number of times. V usage is TRBV28 and J usage is TRBJ2-1; 7 positions agree with TRBD2. This CDR3 contains 17 residues. Germline CDR1 is MDHEN and CDR2 is SYDVKM. V lost 5 bases, J lost 0 bases, and 10 bases stayed unmatched. This chain's CDR3 is CASSPHLSGDSYNEQFF. The CDR3 DNA sequence: TGTGCCAGCAGTCCCCACCTGAGCGGGGACTCCTACAATGAGCAGTTCTTC. Full variable domain (outside the CDR3, taken from reference TRBV28 and TRBJ2-1): DVKVTQSSRYLVKRTGEKVFLECVQDMDHENMFWYRQDPGLGLRLIYFSYDVKMKEKGDIPEGYSVSREKKERFSLILESASTNQTSMYLCASSPHLSGDSYNEQFFGPGTRLTVL.

The chain is built from TRBV15 and TRBJ2-1, with 9 bases aligning to TRBD2. Germline V gene sequence: CDR1 LNHNV, CDR2 YYDKDF (reference sequence). This CDR3 is built from 21 residues. V was clipped by 0 bases and J by 10 bases; unmatched bases: 25. The CDR3 loop reads CATSRDFPWVSGGLTPYEQFF. Written as DNA, the CDR3 is TGTGCCACCAGCAGAGATTTCCCCTGGGTTAGCGGGGGCTTAACCCCCTACGAGCAGTTCTTC.

The chain recombines TRBV6-6 with TRBJ2-6; D ambiguous. V lost 6 bases, J lost 3 bases, and 6 bases lay in between. CDR1 and CDR2 (germline): MNHNY, SVGAGI (reference sequence). The CDR3 totals 13 residues. The CDR3 DNA reads TGTGCCAGCAGCGATCTTGGGGCCAACGTCCTGACTTTC. Its translation: CASSDLGANVLTF.

The count of this clonotype is one. V gene TRBV19 combines with J gene TRBJ2-2; tentatively, D is TRBD1 or TRBD2 (6 bases each). CDR1 is LNHDA, CDR2 SQIVND, per germline (reference sequence). V gave up 8 bases and J gave up 5 bases, with 18 bases separating them. The CDR3 sequence is 15 residues long. The CDR3 DNA reads TGTGCCAGTCCCAGGGTGAGGGGGAGGACCGGGGAGCTGTTTTTT. Amino acid sequence: CASPRVRGRTGELFF.

The chain has TRBV29-1 and TRBJ1-2, with a tentative D call TRBD1 (5 bases). V was pared by 4 bases and J by 5 bases, with 14 bases between. This CDR3 contains 13 residues. Germline CDR1 reads SQVTM; CDR2 reads ANQGSEA. The CDR3 region has the DNA TGCAGCGTTGGAGGGTCAGGGATTTATGGCTACACCTTC. Translated, it gives CSVGGSGIYGYTF.

The CDR3 sequence: CAISDIRIQETQYF. The CDR3 DNA reads TGTGCCATCAGTGACATCCGGATTCAAGAGACCCAGTACTTC. This chain links TRBV10-3 with TRBJ2-5; D is unclear. Trimming stripped 3 bases from V and 2 bases from J, with 10 bases between. Germline V gene sequence: CDR1 ENHRY, CDR2 SYGVKD. The CDR3 length is 14 residues.

This clonotype has more than one count but fewer than ten. The J gene is TRBJ1-5, the V gene TRBV20-1, with D perhaps matching TRBD1 (5 bases). Germline V CDR1 and CDR2: DFQATT, SNEGSKA (reference sequence). V gave up 1 base and J gave up 0 bases, with 13 bases separating them. This CDR3 comprises 16 residues. The CDR3 loop is CSARGADRYSNQPQHF. The CDR3 coding sequence is TGCAGTGCTAGAGGAGCCGACAGATATAGCAATCAGCCCCAGCATTTT.